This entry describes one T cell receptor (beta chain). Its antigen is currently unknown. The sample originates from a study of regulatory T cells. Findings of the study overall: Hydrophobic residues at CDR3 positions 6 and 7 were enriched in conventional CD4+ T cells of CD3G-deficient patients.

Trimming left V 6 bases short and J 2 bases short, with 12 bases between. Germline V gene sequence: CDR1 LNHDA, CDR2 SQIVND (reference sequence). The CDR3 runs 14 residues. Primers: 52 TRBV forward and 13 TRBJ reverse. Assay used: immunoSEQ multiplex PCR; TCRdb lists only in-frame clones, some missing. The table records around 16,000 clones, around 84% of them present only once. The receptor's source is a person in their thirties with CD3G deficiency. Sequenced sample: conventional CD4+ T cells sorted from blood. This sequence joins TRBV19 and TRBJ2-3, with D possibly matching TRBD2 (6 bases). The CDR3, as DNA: TGTGCCAGTAGCGCCCGGGGGTACACAGATACGCAGTATTTT. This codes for CASSARGYTDTQYF.